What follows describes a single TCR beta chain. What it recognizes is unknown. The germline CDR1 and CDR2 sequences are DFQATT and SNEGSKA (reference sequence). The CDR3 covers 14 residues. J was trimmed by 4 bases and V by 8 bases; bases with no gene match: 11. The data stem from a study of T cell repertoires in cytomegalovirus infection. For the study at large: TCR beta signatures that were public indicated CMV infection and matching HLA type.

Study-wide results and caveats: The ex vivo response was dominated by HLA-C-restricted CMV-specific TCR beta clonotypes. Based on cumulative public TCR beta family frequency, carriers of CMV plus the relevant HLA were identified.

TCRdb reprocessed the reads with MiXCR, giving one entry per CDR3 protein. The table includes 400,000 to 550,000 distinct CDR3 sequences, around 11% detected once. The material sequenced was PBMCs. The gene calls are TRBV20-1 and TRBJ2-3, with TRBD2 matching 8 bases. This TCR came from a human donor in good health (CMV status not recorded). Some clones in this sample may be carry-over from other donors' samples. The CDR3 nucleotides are TGCAGTTACCTCCGGGCGGGGGGTGCAGATACGCAGTATTTT. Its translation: CSYLRAGGADTQYF.